The 5 T cell receptor beta chains below all came from one sample that was sequenced in a study of siplizumab effects on memory and regulatory T cells. The protocol was immunoSEQ multiplex PCR, while the TCRdb copy is restricted to in-frame clones and leaves out a portion. Among about 69,000 clones listed, around nine tenths were seen once. The sample consisted of Tregs sorted from blood. The receptor source for this set is a human donor in good health.

This chain connects TRBV11-3 to TRBJ2-2, with a tentative D call TRBD2 (6 bases). This CDR3 spans 18 amino acids. The V gene lost 0 bases and the J gene lost 1 base, with 15 bases spanning the gap. The germline V gene encodes CDR1 SGHNT and CDR2 YENEEA. CDR3 sequence: CASSLDCERLVNTGELFF. In nucleotides, the CDR3 is TGTGCCAGCAGCTTAGACTGCGAAAGACTAGTGAACACCGGGGAGCTGTTTTTT.

The chain couples TRBV15 to TRBJ2-3, with TRBD2 matching over 7 bases. The CDR3 extends over 18 amino acids. CDR1 and CDR2 (germline): LNHNV, YYDKDF (reference sequence). The V segment lost 1 base and the J segment 2 bases; nucleotides outside the gene matches: 12. The CDR3: CATSRAVGGPVYTDTQYF. CDR3 sequence (DNA): TGTGCCACCAGCAGAGCGGTGGGAGGGCCCGTTTACACAGATACGCAGTATTTT.

J is TRBJ1-1 and V is TRBV30; no firm D call. V gave up 0 bases and J gave up 6 bases, with 5 bases separating them. The CDR3 has 11 amino acids. From germline, CDR1 is GTSNPN and CDR2 SVGIG (reference sequence). CDR3 protein: CAWSVLSEAFF. CDR3 bases: TGTGCCTGGAGTGTACTTTCTGAAGCTTTCTTT.

The rearrangement links TRBV5-4 to TRBJ2-7; D perhaps matches TRBD2 (6 bases). V was cut by 5 bases and J by 6 bases, with 18 bases left in between. Germline V gene sequence: CDR1 SGHNT, CDR2 YYREEE (reference sequence). This CDR3 comprises 14 residues. CDR3: CASSLRAGFGEQYF. CDR3 coding DNA: TGTGCCAGCAGTTTGCGAGCGGGCTTTGGCGAGCAGTACTTC.

CDR3 DNA: TGTGCCAGCAGCATGCATACAGGGGCAGATACGCAGTATTTT. Residues: CASSMHTGADTQYF. The J gene is TRBJ2-3, the V gene TRBV9; the match to TRBD1 covers 7 bases. The CDR3 is 14 amino acids. Germline V lookup: CDR1 SGDLS, CDR2 YYNGEE. The trim removed 4 bases at V and 4 bases at J, leaving 6 bases unmatched.